These 31 T cell receptor beta chains originate from one sample sequenced in a study of regulatory T cells in long-lasting Graves disease. This sample's time point: persistent/refractory GD, antithyroid drugs over 5 years with positive TRAb. The TCR library used RNA extracted from PBMCs. Construction of TCR beta libraries relied on iRepertoire HTBI primers and on Arm-PCR targeting CDR3 regions. MiXCR, applied by TCRdb to the multiplex PCR reads, yields one record per CDR3 protein. The sample carries some 420,000 distinct CDR3 sequences, around a fifth recorded once. Material: peripheral blood mononuclear cells (PBMCs), obtained when the disease was refractory, from a patient treated with antithyroid drugs. Receptor source: a female donor with Graves disease.

This clonotype has only a few counts. The chain is built from TRBV9 and TRBJ2-7, with D possibly matching TRBD2 (6 bases). Germline values: CDR1 SGDLS, CDR2 YYNGEE. The V and J ends lost 3 bases and 1 base respectively, with 23 bases between them. This CDR3 is built from 18 residues. This chain's CDR3 is CASSDPLEAGPASYEQYF. Written as DNA, the CDR3 is TGTGCCAGCAGCGACCCCCTAGAGGCGGGGCCGGCGTCCTACGAGCAGTACTTC.

This clonotype was detected a few times. The chain combines TRBV5-5 with TRBJ1-1; 8 nucleotides match TRBD1. Trimming took 2 bases from V and 4 from J; bases not matched to a gene: 4. This CDR3 spans 14 amino acids. Per the germline V gene, CDR1 is SGHKS and CDR2 is YYEKEE (reference sequence). CDR3 DNA: TGTGCCAGCAGCTTCGGTCAGGGGGCCACTGAAGCTTTCTTT. Amino acids: CASSFGQGATEAFF.

This clonotype came up many times. The chain carries TRBV2 and TRBJ2-7, with D tentatively TRBD2 (6 bases). CDR1 is SNHLY, CDR2 FYNNEI, per germline. V was shortened by 6 bases and J by 0 bases, with 12 bases between the two germline ends. The CDR3 extends over 14 amino acids. The CDR3 DNA sequence: TGTGCCAGCAGCGGGGGACTCAACTCCTACGAGCAGTACTTC. Its protein product is CASSGGLNSYEQYF.

This clonotype was observed once. The rearrangement uses TRBV5-4 and TRBJ1-5, with D perhaps TRBD1 (6 bases). V was trimmed by 4 bases and J by 12 bases, leaving 11 bases between them. The CDR3 loop spans 11 amino acids. Per the germline V gene, CDR1 is SGHNT and CDR2 is YYREEE (reference sequence). The CDR3 DNA reads TGTGCCAGCAGCATCGACAGGAACCAGCATTTT. It yields the protein CASSIDRNQHF.

The chain employs TRBV7-9 and TRBJ1-2; D is perhaps TRBD1 (5 bases). Per germline, CDR1 SEHNR and CDR2 FQNEAQ (reference sequence). V was cut by 3 bases and J by 0 bases, with 14 bases left in between. The CDR3 loop spans 16 amino acids. DNA of the CDR3: TGTGCCAGCAGCTTTTCAGGGACTACCGCTAACTATGGCTACACCTTC. This encodes CASSFSGTTANYGYTF.

The gene calls are TRBV2 and TRBJ1-5; TRBD1 matches 8 bases. The germline CDR1 and CDR2 sequences are SNHLY and FYNNEI. The ends lost 5 bases at V and 2 bases at J; junction bases unmatched: 11. CDR3 length: 17 amino acids. The CDR3 nucleotides read TGTGCCAGCAGTTACTCGGGGACAGGCTATGGCAATCAGCCCCAGCATTTT. Its protein product is CASSYSGTGYGNQPQHF.

This clonotype showed up many times. The rearrangement links TRBV28 to TRBJ1-5, with D maybe TRBD1 (5 bases). The V end was cut by 5 bases, the J end by 4 bases, with 18 bases between. This CDR3 comprises 16 residues. Germline assignment: CDR1 MDHEN and CDR2 SYDVKM. CDR3 loop: CASSPQQGSGNQPQHF. For the CDR3, the DNA is TGTGCCAGCAGTCCCCAGCAGGGCAGTGGAAATCAGCCCCAGCATTTT. Full variable domain (remainder filled in from reference TRBV28 and TRBJ1-5): DVKVTQSSRYLVKRTGEKVFLECVQDMDHENMFWYRQDPGLGLRLIYFSYDVKMKEKGDIPEGYSVSREKKERFSLILESASTNQTSMYLCASSPQQGSGNQPQHFGDGTRLSIL.

The chain uses TRBV7-2 and TRBJ1-1; the D gene is possibly TRBD1 (6 bases). Trimming took off 2 bases at V and 1 base at J, with 8 bases between the two ends. The CDR3 is 14 amino acids. Germline V gene lookup returns CDR1 SGHTA and CDR2 FQGNSA. The CDR3 sequence is CASSLSGENTEAFF. In DNA form, the CDR3 reads TGTGCCAGCAGCTTATCAGGGGAGAACACTGAAGCTTTCTTT.

This clonotype was counted ten times or more. The chain is built from TRBV3-1 and TRBJ1-1; D gene ambiguous. In germline, CDR1 is LGHDT, CDR2 YNNKEL (reference sequence). V dropped 1 base and J dropped 5 bases, with 8 bases sitting between them. The CDR3 is 13 residues long. Here the CDR3 DNA reads TGTGCCAGCAGCCAAGGGACCGGGACTGAAGCTTTCTTT. Residues: CASSQGTGTEAFF.

This clonotype was recorded at least ten times. V gene TRBV2 combines with J gene TRBJ1-2, with no clear D. V was clipped by 9 bases and J by 2 bases, with 10 bases between them. The V gene's germline CDR1 is SNHLY and CDR2 FYNNEI. The CDR3 runs to 12 residues. The chain's CDR3 is CASLKVNYGYTF. The CDR3 DNA reads TGTGCCAGTCTCAAGGTCAACTATGGCTACACCTTC.

This clonotype came up many times. Germline and junction disagree at one end, which may indicate a read error. The chain has TRBV5-1 and TRBJ1-2; 7 bases match TRBD1. Germline CDR1 is SGHRS and CDR2 is YFSETQ. CDR3 length equals 13 residues. Here the CDR3 reads CASSLGQYYGYTF. CDR3 bases: TGTGCCAGCAGCTTGGGACAGTACTATGGCTACACCTTC.

V gene TRBV30 combines with J gene TRBJ2-7; no clear D gene. The V end lost 3 bases, the J end lost 0 bases, and 9 bases lay between the germline ends. CDR1 GTSNPN and CDR2 SVGIG come from the germline V gene (reference sequence). The CDR3 runs 13 residues. CDR3 nucleotide sequence: TGTGCCTGGAGAGGCGGCAGCTCCTACGAGCAGTACTTC. Protein sequence: CAWRGGSSYEQYF.

Ten or more counts support this clonotype. The rearrangement joins TRBV28 to TRBJ1-4; D call uncertain. V lost 8 bases to trimming and J lost 0 bases, with 10 bases between them. The CDR3 is made up of 14 amino acids. Germline CDR1 and CDR2: MDHEN and SYDVKM. The CDR3 sequence is CASSEAPTNEKLFF. The CDR3 nucleotides read TGTGCCAGCTCCGAGGCACCAACTAATGAAAAACTGTTTTTT.

The chain couples TRBV5-8 to TRBJ1-1, with D possibly TRBD1 on 5 matching bases. Germline CDR1 is SGHTS and CDR2 is YDEGEE. V lost 3 bases and J lost 6, with 9 bases in between. The CDR3 loop spans 12 amino acids. CDR3 sequence: CASSWVGPEAFF. CDR3 nucleotides: TGTGCCAGCAGCTGGGTGGGACCTGAAGCTTTCTTT.

This clonotype was counted between two and nine times. The genes are TRBV27 and TRBJ1-6; D unresolved. The CDR3 sequence is 12 residues long. Trimming left V 5 bases short and J 9 bases short, with 8 bases between. The V gene's germline CDR1 is MNHEY and CDR2 SMNVEV (reference sequence). The CDR3 nucleotides read TGTGCCAGCAGTGCCCAAAGTTCACCCCTCCACTTT. Its translation: CASSAQSSPLHF.

Here the CDR3 reads CAISETEGGYTF. The CDR3 coding sequence is TGTGCCATCAGTGAGACGGAGGGTGGCTACACCTTC. V usage is TRBV10-3 and J usage is TRBJ1-2, with D unresolved. Germline V CDR1 and CDR2: ENHRY, SYGVKD. CDR3 length equals 12 residues. V lost 2 bases, J lost 7 bases, and 8 bases lay in between.

The chain uses TRBV5-5 and TRBJ1-4; unclear D gene. The length of the CDR3 is 15 residues. V lost 0 bases to trimming and J lost 2 bases, with 8 bases between them. The germline V gene has CDR1 SGHKS and CDR2 YYEKEE (reference sequence). The CDR3 region is CASSLVHATNEKLFF. CDR3 bases: TGTGCCAGCAGCTTGGTTCATGCTACTAATGAAAAACTGTTTTTT. Looking up the rest from reference TRBV5-5 and TRBJ1-4 gives the full variable domain: DAGVTQSPTHLIKTRGQQVTLRCSPISGHKSVSWYQQVLGQGPQFIFQYYEKEERGRGNFPDRFSARQFPNYSSELNVNALLLGDSALYLCASSLVHATNEKLFFGSGTQLSVL.

To note about this clonotype: A read error is possible here, since a much larger clone lies one base away. The rearrangement links TRBV28 to TRBJ2-7; TRBD1 aligns across 8 bases. The CDR3 consists of 16 residues. CDR1 is MDHEN, CDR2 SYDVKM, per germline. Trimming removed 3 bases from V and 2 bases from J; junction bases left unmatched: 9. This CDR3 reads CASSLEGAGGPYEQYF. CDR3 in DNA: TGTGCCAGCAGTTTGGAAGGGGCAGGGGGCCCCTACGAGCAGTACTTC.

The genes are TRBV30 and TRBJ1-4; the match to TRBD1 covers 8 bases. CDR1 is GTSNPN, CDR2 SVGIG, per germline (reference sequence). Trimming took 2 bases from V and 6 from J; bases not matched to a gene: 5. This CDR3 is built from 14 residues. CDR3 DNA sequence: TGTGCCTGGAGTCGGACAGGGATGGATGAAAAACTGTTTTTT. It encodes CAWSRTGMDEKLFF.

The chain carries TRBV5-1 and TRBJ2-7, with TRBD2 matching 9 bases. The V and J ends lost 4 bases and 3 bases, in that order; junction bases with no gene match: 5. This CDR3 region has 14 residues. Germline V gene lookup returns CDR1 SGHRS and CDR2 YFSETQ. The CDR3 region is CASSGAGGHYEQYF. The CDR3 region has the DNA TGCGCCAGCAGCGGAGCGGGAGGACACTACGAGCAGTACTTC.

Points on this clonotype: At one of its ends the junction is not consistent with the germline gene, which may arise from a read error. This rearrangement joins TRBV28 to TRBJ1-1; D is unresolved. CDR3 length: 15 amino acids. Germline CDR1 is MDHEN and CDR2 is SYDVKM. The CDR3 sequence is CVSSLYTAGNTEAFF. CDR3 sequence (DNA): TGTGTCAGCAGTTTATACACAGCCGGGAACACTGAAGCTTTCTTT.

This chain joins TRBV30 and TRBJ2-7; D tentatively fits TRBD1 or TRBD2 (5 bases each). This CDR3 region has 14 residues. The ends were cut back, 0 bases at V and 3 bases at J, with 12 bases in the middle. Germline CDR1 and CDR2: GTSNPN and SVGIG (reference sequence). This chain's CDR3 is CAWSVSLGDYEQYF. The CDR3 DNA is TGTGCCTGGAGTGTTTCACTGGGGGACTACGAGCAGTACTTC. The full variable domain, completed using reference TRBV30 and TRBJ2-7, is SQTIHQWPATLVQPVGSPLSLECTVEGTSNPNLYWYRQAAGRGLQLLFYSVGIGQISSEVPQNLSASRPQDRQFILSSKKLLLSDSGFYLCAWSVSLGDYEQYFGPGTRLTVT.

In this sample, this clonotype turned up many times. J is TRBJ2-5 and V is TRBV24-1; 9 nucleotides line up with TRBD2. The CDR3 is 14 residues long. J lost 3 bases, V lost 2 bases, and 0 bases had no gene match. Looked up from germline, CDR1 is KGHDR and CDR2 is SFDVKD. DNA of the CDR3: TGTGCCACCAGTGATTGGACTAGCGAAGAGACCCAGTACTTC. This codes for CATSDWTSEETQYF.

Comment on this clonotype: This clone may be a read error of a much larger clone one base away. The chain recombines TRBV15 with TRBJ2-5, with 8 nucleotides matching TRBD1. The CDR3 extends over 15 amino acids. Germline V CDR1 and CDR2: LNHNV, YYDKDF (reference sequence). This CDR3 is CTTSKTGDSSETQYF. Here the CDR3 DNA reads TGTACCACCAGCAAGACAGGGGATTCATCTGAGACCCAGTACTTC.

The rearrangement joins TRBV15 to TRBJ2-7, with D possibly being TRBD2 (5 bases). Trimming pared 3 bases from V and 1 base from J, leaving 10 bases between. The germline V gene encodes CDR1 LNHNV and CDR2 YYDKDF (reference sequence). This CDR3 comprises 14 residues. CDR3: CATSSGVSSYEQYF. The CDR3 DNA reads TGTGCCACCAGCAGCGGGGTCTCTTCCTACGAGCAGTACTTC.

This clonotype was seen ten or more times. The CDR3 spells CASSEWASFGETQYF. As DNA, the CDR3 is TGTGCCAGCAGTGAATGGGCCAGCTTTGGGGAGACCCAGTACTTC. J is TRBJ2-5 and V is TRBV25-1; D is unclear. Germline V gene data show CDR1 as MGHDK and CDR2 as SYGVNS. V was pared by 1 base and J by 5 bases, with 14 bases between. This CDR3 has 15 residues.

As to this clonotype: A much larger clonotype is one base distant, so this may be a read error. The chain joins TRBV3-1 to TRBJ1-2, with 7 bases that match TRBD1. Per germline, CDR1 LGHDT and CDR2 YNNKEL (reference sequence). The CDR3 is 14 amino acids. The CDR3 region has the DNA TGTGCCAGCAGCCACCCAGGGGGACGTTATGGCTGCACCTTC. The encoded protein is CASSHPGGRYGCTF.

A remark on this clonotype: The junction shows a germline mismatch at one end, possibly a read error. The chain couples TRBV29-1 to TRBJ1-2; D perhaps matches TRBD1 (5 bases). This CDR3 spans 16 amino acids. Germline-derived CDR1 and CDR2 are SQVTM and ANQGSEA. CDR3 bases: TGCAGCGTGCTAATTCCTGACAGACGGCTAAACTATGGCTACACCTTT. Translated: CSVLIPDRRLNYGYTF.

This clonotype was counted only a few times. This chain uses TRBV7-9 with TRBJ1-1, with 7 bases that match TRBD1. V trimming: 5 bases; J trimming: 4 bases; junction bases outside the gene matches: 10. Looked up from germline, CDR1 is SEHNR and CDR2 is FQNEAQ (reference sequence). There are 15 residues in the CDR3. CDR3 amino acids: CASSGPGTDSTEAFF. DNA for the CDR3: TGTGCCAGCAGCGGCCCCGGGACAGATAGCACTGAAGCTTTCTTT.

This clonotype was recorded many times. The rearrangement joins TRBV7-2 to TRBJ2-2; possible D gene TRBD1, 6 bases. Germline assignment: CDR1 SGHTA and CDR2 FQGNSA. The CDR3 is 12 amino acids. Between the trimmed V and J ends, which lost 6 bases and 7 bases, there was a span of 9 bases. The CDR3 reads CASRQGNGELFF. The CDR3 region has the DNA TGTGCCAGCAGGCAGGGGAACGGGGAGCTGTTTTTT.

This clonotype was detected many times. The rearrangement joins TRBV6-1 to TRBJ1-1; 11 bases are a match to TRBD1. CDR1 and CDR2 from the germline V gene are MNHNS and SASEGT. V trimming: 6 bases; J trimming: 0 bases; junction bases outside the gene matches: 6. The CDR3 runs to 16 residues. This chain's CDR3 is CASSLGTGGLNTEAFF. In nucleotides, the CDR3 is TGTGCCAGCAGCCTCGGGACAGGGGGATTGAACACTGAAGCTTTCTTT.